Listed here are 27 T cell receptor beta chains from one sample, sequenced in a study of blood T cell repertoires in COVID-19. Clones were sequenced by immunoSEQ multiplex PCR, and TCRdb holds only the in-frame ones, with some missing. The sample shows approximately 270,000 clones, approximately 88% of them seen only once. Material: peripheral blood. These receptors were collected from a woman in her 30s with COVID-19, enrolled during active disease.

This chain joins TRBV7-9 and TRBJ2-3; 8 bases are a match to TRBD2. The germline CDR1 and CDR2 sequences are SEHNR and FQNEAQ (reference sequence). The CDR3 covers 16 residues. Trimming took 3 bases from V and 0 from J; bases not matched to a gene: 5. The CDR3 region has the DNA TGTGCCAGCAGCTTGCGGGGGGAACCTAGCACAGATACGCAGTATTTT. Protein product: CASSLRGEPSTDTQYF.

CDR3 nucleotide sequence: TGTGCCAGCTCACTACAGGGGAACCAAGACTATGGCTACACCTTC. Amino acids: CASSLQGNQDYGYTF. The chain couples TRBV18 to TRBJ1-2; 7 bases are shared with TRBD1. Germline CDR1 and CDR2: KGHSH and LQKENI. The junction had 8 bases not matched to a gene; V was cut back by 4 bases and J by 3 bases. This CDR3 spans 15 amino acids.

This clone is a singleton in its sample. V is TRBV3-1 (or the pseudogene TRBV3-2) and J is TRBJ2-1; TRBD2 aligns across 11 bases. This CDR3 spans 17 amino acids. The ends lost 6 bases at V and 4 bases at J; junction bases unmatched: 11. In germline, CDR1 is LGHDT, CDR2 YNNKEL (reference sequence). CDR3 sequence reads: CASSLVLGTSGYNEQFF. As DNA, the CDR3 is TGTGCCAGCAGTCTCGTCCTGGGGACTAGCGGTTACAATGAGCAGTTCTTC.

This clone was observed a single time. The chain uses TRBV2 and TRBJ1-5; TRBD1 agrees at 7 bases. Germline lookup yields CDR1 SNHLY and CDR2 FYNNEI. Trimming removed 5 bases from V and 3 bases from J; junction bases left unmatched: 4. This CDR3 has 14 residues. In DNA, the CDR3 is TGTGCCAGCAGTCCAGGGGGGACCAATCAGCCCCAGCATTTT. It translates to CASSPGGTNQPQHF. The full variable domain, its missing parts supplied by reference TRBV2 and TRBJ1-5, is EPEVTQTPSHQVTQMGQEVILRCVPISNHLYFYWYRQILGQKVEFLVSFYNNEISEKSEIFDDQFSVERPDGSNFTLKIRSTKLEDSAMYFCASSPGGTNQPQHFGDGTRLSIL.

V is TRBV10-3 and J is TRBJ2-3; possible D gene TRBD1, 6 bases. This CDR3 contains 16 residues. Germline lookup yields CDR1 ENHRY and CDR2 SYGVKD. V lost 8 bases and J 6 bases, leaving 24 bases between the germline ends. In DNA form, the CDR3 reads TGTGCCATCTCATGGGGGCAGGACAGTCTAGGGGATACGCAGTATTTT. Amino acid sequence: CAISWGQDSLGDTQYF.

The CDR3, as DNA: TGTGCCAGCTCACCAAATACGCGGGCGCGGGACACTGAAGCTTTCTTT. It is translated as CASSPNTRARDTEAFF. The V gene is TRBV18, the J gene TRBJ1-1; D gene uncertain. Looked up from germline, CDR1 is KGHSH and CDR2 is LQKENI. V was pared by 2 bases and J by 3 bases, with 16 bases between. This CDR3 has 16 amino acids.

The chain carries TRBV6-1 and TRBJ1-2; D gene unclear. CDR1 MNHNS and CDR2 SASEGT come from the germline V gene. The germline V and J ends were trimmed by 2 bases and 4 bases, with 5 bases remaining between them. The CDR3 has 12 amino acids. Here the CDR3 DNA reads TGTGCCAGCAGTGAACACAGCTATGGCTACACCTTC. It is translated as CASSEHSYGYTF.

J is TRBJ1-2 and V is TRBV5-4; 8 bases line up with TRBD1. Germline assignment: CDR1 SGHNT and CDR2 YYREEE (reference sequence). The CDR3 covers 14 residues. The ends lost 0 bases at V and 2 bases at J; junction bases unmatched: 0. Here the CDR3 DNA reads TGTGCCAGCAGCTTGGACAGGGGGAACTATGGCTACACCTTC. Translation: CASSLDRGNYGYTF.

This clone has a handful of counts. The chain carries TRBV7-2 and TRBJ1-2, with 12 bases fitting TRBD1. The CDR3 covers 18 residues. The germline CDR1 and CDR2 sequences are SGHTA and FQGNSA. V lost 5 bases, J lost 4 bases, and 14 bases stayed unmatched. The CDR3 sequence is CASSPRGGTGGVIYGYTF. CDR3 nucleotide sequence: TGTGCCAGCAGCCCGCGGGGCGGGACAGGGGGCGTAATCTATGGCTACACCTTC.

The sample holds a few counts of this clone. The rearrangement links TRBV11-2 to TRBJ2-7; TRBD2 aligns across 10 bases. CDR3 length equals 14 residues. Germline CDR1 is SGHAT and CDR2 is FQNNGV. V shed 2 bases, J shed 4 bases, and the junction held 2 bases outside the gene matches. The CDR3: CASSLSSGGYEQYF. CDR3 DNA sequence: TGTGCCAGCAGCTTATCTAGCGGGGGTTACGAGCAGTACTTC.

V and J are TRBV11-3 and TRBJ1-1; the match to TRBD1 covers 10 bases. Germline CDR1 and CDR2: SGHNT and YENEEA. The CDR3 is made up of 14 amino acids. V dropped 3 bases and J dropped 7; count of bases not matched to a gene: 5. The CDR3 nucleotides are TGTGCCAGCAGCTTCCGGACAGGGGGGCTTGAAGCTTTCTTT. Translation: CASSFRTGGLEAFF.

This clone was picked up one time. This chain uses TRBV11-3 with TRBJ2-1; the match to TRBD2 covers 8 bases. The V segment lost 6 bases and the J segment 0 bases; nucleotides outside the gene matches: 16. This CDR3 region has 19 residues. Germline lookup yields CDR1 SGHNT and CDR2 YENEEA. CDR3 sequence (DNA): TGTGCCAGCAGTCTCCAAGCGGGGGCTAGTTGGTTCTCCTACAATGAGCAGTTCTTC. It translates to CASSLQAGASWFSYNEQFF. The full variable domain, with the rest looked up from reference TRBV11-3 and TRBJ2-1, is EAGVVQSPRYKIIEKKQPVAFWCNPISGHNTLYWYLQNLGQGPELLIRYENEEAVDDSQLPKDRFSAERLKGVDSTLKIQPAELGDSAVYLCASSLQAGASWFSYNEQFFGPGTRLTVL.

V and J are TRBV9 and TRBJ2-7, with 7 nucleotides matching TRBD2. There are 14 residues in the CDR3. Germline V gives CDR1 SGDLS, CDR2 YYNGEE. V shed 0 bases and J 4 bases; nucleotides not matched to a gene: 4. The CDR3 region is CASSVGLADYEQYF. As DNA, the CDR3 is TGTGCCAGCAGCGTAGGACTAGCAGATTACGAGCAGTACTTC.

The chain combines TRBV5-8 with TRBJ2-2; no definite D call. CDR3 length: 12 residues. The V and J ends lost 0 bases and 9 bases respectively, with 6 bases between them. Germline V lookup: CDR1 SGHTS, CDR2 YDEGEE. This CDR3 is CASSLAVWELFF. The DNA for the CDR3 is TGTGCCAGCAGCTTGGCCGTTTGGGAGCTGTTTTTT.

The chain joins TRBV10-3 to TRBJ1-1, with a possible D match to TRBD1 (6 bases). There are 13 residues in the CDR3. V was pared by 7 bases and J by 5 bases, with 14 bases between. Germline V CDR1 and CDR2: ENHRY, SYGVKD. The CDR3 reads CAIITERGTEAFF. CDR3 nucleotides: TGTGCCATCATAACCGAGAGGGGGACTGAAGCTTTCTTT.

This chain connects TRBV7-8 to TRBJ2-7; D gene uncertain. Germline CDR1 SGHVS, CDR2 FQNEAQ. Trimming removed 5 bases at V and 7 bases at J, with 15 bases between. The CDR3 spans 13 residues. The CDR3 region is CASSPSRHREQYF. The CDR3 DNA is TGTGCCAGCAGCCCAAGCAGGCATCGGGAGCAGTACTTC.

CDR3 sequence: CASSHILLSDPYNEQFF. CDR3 DNA sequence: TGCGCCAGCAGCCACATTCTCCTTAGCGACCCCTACAATGAGCAGTTCTTC. The chain is built from TRBV4-3 and TRBJ2-1; D may be TRBD2 (5 bases). CDR3 length equals 17 residues. V gave up 3 bases and J gave up 2 bases, with 17 bases separating them. CDR1 is LGHNA, CDR2 YSLEER, per germline.

This clone was seen only once. V is TRBV9 and J is TRBJ2-5, with D perhaps TRBD2 (7 bases). This CDR3 region has 18 residues. The V end was cut by 3 bases, the J end by 2 bases, with 23 bases between. Germline V gene data show CDR1 as SGDLS and CDR2 as YYNGEE. CDR3 region: CASSGESYQGTIQETQYF. For the CDR3, the DNA is TGTGCCAGCAGCGGGGAGTCCTATCAGGGGACTATACAAGAGACCCAGTACTTC.

The chain combines TRBV5-8 with TRBJ1-6; no reliable D call. Germline V CDR1 and CDR2: SGHTS, YDEGEE. Trimming took off 5 bases at V and 6 bases at J, with 12 bases between the two ends. The CDR3 contains 14 residues. The CDR3 nucleotides read TGTGCCAGCAGGAGGGTTCAGAGTAATTCACCCCTCCACTTT. Protein: CASRRVQSNSPLHF.

Details on this clone: Compared with germline, one end of the junction differs, possibly owing to a read error. This chain uses TRBV4-1 with TRBJ1-1; tentative D call: TRBD1 (5 bases). The germline gives CDR1 MGHRA, CDR2 YSYEKL. CDR3 length: 15 residues. CDR3 residues: CASSQDSQGYTEAFF. Here the CDR3 DNA reads TGCGCCAGCAGCCAAGATAGTCAGGGTTACACCGAAGCTTTCTTT.

This rearrangement joins TRBV2 to TRBJ2-1; 8 nucleotides line up with TRBD2. Per the germline V gene, CDR1 is SNHLY and CDR2 is FYNNEI. The CDR3 runs to 15 residues. After removal of 6 bases from V and 7 bases from J, the junction contained 11 bases not matched to a gene. CDR3: CASRGGASGPNEQFF. CDR3 nucleotides: TGTGCCAGCAGGGGGGGGGCTAGCGGGCCTAATGAGCAGTTCTTC.

V gene TRBV6-6 combines with J gene TRBJ2-3; possible D gene TRBD2, 6 bases. The CDR3 length is 15 residues. With 5 bases removed from V and 2 bases from J, the gap between germline ends came to 14 bases. Germline V gives CDR1 MNHNY, CDR2 SVGAGI (reference sequence). CDR3 region: CASSHSKDYTDTQYF. In DNA, the CDR3 is TGTGCCAGCAGTCACAGTAAGGACTACACAGATACGCAGTATTTT.

This chain connects TRBV5-4 to TRBJ2-2, with 7 bases fitting TRBD1. Losses at the gene ends were 2 bases for V and 5 bases for J; bases not matched to a gene: 3. CDR3 size: 14 residues. Germline loops: CDR1 SGHNT, CDR2 YYREEE (reference sequence). CDR3 DNA: TGTGCCAGCAGCTTATCGACAGGGACCGGGGAGCTGTTTTTT. It yields the protein CASSLSTGTGELFF. Drawing the rest from reference TRBV5-4 and TRBJ2-2, the complete variable domain is ETGVTQSPTHLIKTRGQQVTLRCSSQSGHNTVSWYQQALGQGPQFIFQYYREEENGRGNFPPRFSGLQFPNYSSELNVNALELDDSALYLCASSLSTGTGELFFGEGSRLTVL.

V is TRBV12-3 or TRBV12-4 and J is TRBJ1-4; perhaps TRBD1 as D (5 bases). The CDR3 consists of 12 residues. Trimming cost V 5 bases and J 7 bases, with 8 bases left between them. CDR3 bases: TGTGCCAGCAGTCCAGGGTTTGAAAAACTGTTTTTT. Translation: CASSPGFEKLFF.

The chain links TRBV15 to TRBJ1-1; D is undetermined. V lost 0 bases to trimming and J lost 9 bases, with 11 bases between them. Germline V gene lookup returns CDR1 LNHNV and CDR2 YYDKDF (reference sequence). The CDR3 sequence is 13 residues long. CDR3 protein: CATSRDYSWKAFF. The CDR3 nucleotides read TGTGCCACCAGCAGAGATTACAGCTGGAAAGCTTTCTTT. Based on the CDR3 plus reference TRBV15 and TRBJ1-1, the full variable domain is DAMVIQNPRYQVTQFGKPVTLSCSQTLNHNVMYWYQQKSSQAPKLLFHYYDKDFNNEADTPDNFQSRRPNTSFCFLDIRSPGLGDTAMYLCATSRDYSWKAFFGQGTRLTVV.

The chain couples TRBV4-3 to TRBJ2-3, with 12 bases identical to TRBD2. The CDR3 loop spans 17 amino acids. V trimming: 0 bases; J trimming: 5 bases; junction bases outside the gene matches: 6. From germline, CDR1 is LGHNA and CDR2 YSLEER. The CDR3 reads CASSQDLAGGPQDTQYF. The DNA for the CDR3 is TGCGCCAGCAGCCAAGATCTAGCGGGAGGGCCTCAAGATACGCAGTATTTT.

This sequence joins TRBV7-2 and TRBJ2-2; D is possibly TRBD2 (6 bases). The V and J ends lost 3 bases and 1 base respectively, with 9 bases between them. The CDR3 covers 15 residues. CDR1 is SGHTA and CDR2 is FQGNSA in the germline V gene. CDR3 amino acids: CASSFRRENTGELFF. In DNA form, the CDR3 reads TGTGCCAGCAGCTTTCGGCGGGAGAACACCGGGGAGCTGTTTTTT. Supplemented by reference TRBV7-2 and TRBJ2-2, the full variable domain reads GAGVSQSPSNKVTEKGKDVELRCDPISGHTALYWYRQSLGQGLEFLIYFQGNSAPDKSGLPSDRFSAERTGGSVSTLTIQRTQQEDSAVYLCASSFRRENTGELFFGEGSRLTVL.